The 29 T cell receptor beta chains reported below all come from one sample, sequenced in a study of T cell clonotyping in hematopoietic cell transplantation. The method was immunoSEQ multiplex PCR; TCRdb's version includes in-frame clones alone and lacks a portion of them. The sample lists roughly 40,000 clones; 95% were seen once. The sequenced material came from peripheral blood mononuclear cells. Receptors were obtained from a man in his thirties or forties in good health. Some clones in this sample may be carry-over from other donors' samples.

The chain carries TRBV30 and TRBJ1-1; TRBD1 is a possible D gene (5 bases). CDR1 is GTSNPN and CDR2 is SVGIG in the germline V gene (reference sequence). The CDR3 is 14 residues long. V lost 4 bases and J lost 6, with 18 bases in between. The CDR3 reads CAWTPGRGNAEAFF. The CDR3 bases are TGTGCCTGGACCCCAGGGAGGGGAAACGCTGAAGCTTTCTTT.

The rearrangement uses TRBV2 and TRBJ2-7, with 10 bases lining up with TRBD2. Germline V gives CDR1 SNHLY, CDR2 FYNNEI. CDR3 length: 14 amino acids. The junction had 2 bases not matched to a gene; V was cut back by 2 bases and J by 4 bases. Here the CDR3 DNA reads TGTGCCAGCAGTGAACTAGCGGGAGAATACGAGCAGTACTTC. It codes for CASSELAGEYEQYF.

The CDR3 is CATSRDLTGGQFF. The CDR3 region has the DNA TGTGCCACCAGCAGAGATCTTACCGGAGGGCAGTTCTTC. V and J are TRBV15 and TRBJ2-1, with D perhaps TRBD2 (5 bases). With 0 bases removed from V and 12 bases from J, the gap between germline ends came to 12 bases. Germline loops: CDR1 LNHNV, CDR2 YYDKDF (reference sequence). This CDR3 comprises 13 residues.

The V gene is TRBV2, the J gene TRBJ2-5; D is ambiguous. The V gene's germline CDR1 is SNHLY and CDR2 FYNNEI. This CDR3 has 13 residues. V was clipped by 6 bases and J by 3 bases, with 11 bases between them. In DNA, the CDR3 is TGTGCCAGCAGGGACCTAGGTAAAGAGACCCAGTACTTC. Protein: CASRDLGKETQYF.

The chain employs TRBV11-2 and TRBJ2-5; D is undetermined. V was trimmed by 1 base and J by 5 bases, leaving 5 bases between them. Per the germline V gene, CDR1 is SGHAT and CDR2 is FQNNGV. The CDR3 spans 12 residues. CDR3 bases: TGTGCCAGCAGCTTAGTGGGGGAGACCCAGTACTTC. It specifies CASSLVGETQYF.

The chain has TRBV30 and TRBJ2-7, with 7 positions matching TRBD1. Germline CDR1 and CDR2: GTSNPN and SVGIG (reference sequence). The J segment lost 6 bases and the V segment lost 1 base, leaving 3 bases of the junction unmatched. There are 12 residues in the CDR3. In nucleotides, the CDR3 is TGTGCCTGGAGTGACAGGGGTGTCGAGCAGTACTTC. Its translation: CAWSDRGVEQYF.

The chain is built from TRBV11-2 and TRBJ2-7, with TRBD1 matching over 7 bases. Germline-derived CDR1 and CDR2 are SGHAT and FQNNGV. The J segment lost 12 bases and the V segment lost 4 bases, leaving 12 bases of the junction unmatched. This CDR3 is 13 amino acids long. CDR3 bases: TGTGCCAGCAGCTCCGGGGACAGTAATTATCGGTACTTC. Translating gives CASSSGDSNYRYF.

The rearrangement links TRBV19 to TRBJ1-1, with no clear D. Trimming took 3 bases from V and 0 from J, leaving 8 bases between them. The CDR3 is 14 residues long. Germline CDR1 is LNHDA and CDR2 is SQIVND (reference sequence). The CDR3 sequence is CASSMSELNTEAFF. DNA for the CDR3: TGTGCCAGTAGTATGTCGGAGCTGAACACTGAAGCTTTCTTT.

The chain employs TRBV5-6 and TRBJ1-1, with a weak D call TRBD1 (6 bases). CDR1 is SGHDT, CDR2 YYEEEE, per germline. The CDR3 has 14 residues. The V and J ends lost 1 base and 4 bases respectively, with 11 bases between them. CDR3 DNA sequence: TGTGCCAGCAGCTTGCCAGGGGCGGGCACTGAAGCTTTCTTT. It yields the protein CASSLPGAGTEAFF.

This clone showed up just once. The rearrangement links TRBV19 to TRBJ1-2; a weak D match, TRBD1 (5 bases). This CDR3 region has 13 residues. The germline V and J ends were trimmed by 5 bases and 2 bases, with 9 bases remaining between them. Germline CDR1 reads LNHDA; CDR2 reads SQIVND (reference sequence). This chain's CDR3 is CASSSRGNYGYTF. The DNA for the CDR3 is TGTGCCAGTAGTTCTAGGGGAAACTATGGCTACACCTTC.

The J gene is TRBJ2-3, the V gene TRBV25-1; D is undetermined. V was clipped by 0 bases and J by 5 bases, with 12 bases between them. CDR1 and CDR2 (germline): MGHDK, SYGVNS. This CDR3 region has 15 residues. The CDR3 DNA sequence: TGTGCCAGCAGTGAATATAGGGATTGGGGAGATACGCAGTATTTT. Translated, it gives CASSEYRDWGDTQYF.

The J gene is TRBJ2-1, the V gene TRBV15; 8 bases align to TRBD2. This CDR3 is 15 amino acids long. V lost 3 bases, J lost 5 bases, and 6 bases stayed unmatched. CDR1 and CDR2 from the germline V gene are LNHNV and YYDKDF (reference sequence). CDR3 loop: CATSSGTSGNNEQFF. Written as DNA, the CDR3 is TGTGCCACCAGCAGCGGGACTAGTGGTAACAATGAGCAGTTCTTC.

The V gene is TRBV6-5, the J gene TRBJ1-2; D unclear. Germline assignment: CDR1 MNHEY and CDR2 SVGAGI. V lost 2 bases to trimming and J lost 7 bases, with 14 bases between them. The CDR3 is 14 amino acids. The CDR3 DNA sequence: TGTGCCAGCAGTTACGCCCCCGGGCGGGTTGGCTACACCTTC. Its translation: CASSYAPGRVGYTF.

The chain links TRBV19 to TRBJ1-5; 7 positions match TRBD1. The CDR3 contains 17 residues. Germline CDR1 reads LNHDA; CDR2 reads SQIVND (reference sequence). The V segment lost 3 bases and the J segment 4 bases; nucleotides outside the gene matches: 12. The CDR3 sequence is CASSIRLRGQYNQPQHF. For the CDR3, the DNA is TGTGCCAGTAGTATTAGATTAAGGGGGCAGTATAATCAGCCCCAGCATTTT.

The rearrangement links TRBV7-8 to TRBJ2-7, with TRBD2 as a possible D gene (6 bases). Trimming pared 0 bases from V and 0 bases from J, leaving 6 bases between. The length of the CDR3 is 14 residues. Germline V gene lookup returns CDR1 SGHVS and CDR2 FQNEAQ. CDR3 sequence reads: CASSLATSSYEQYF. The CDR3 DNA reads TGTGCCAGCAGCTTAGCGACTAGCTCCTACGAGCAGTACTTC.

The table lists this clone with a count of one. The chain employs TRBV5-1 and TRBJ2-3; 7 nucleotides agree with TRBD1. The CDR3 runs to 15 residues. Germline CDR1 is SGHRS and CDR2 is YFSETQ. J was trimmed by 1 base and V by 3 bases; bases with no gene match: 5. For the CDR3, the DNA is TGCGCCAGCAGCTGGACAGGAATTGGCACAGATACGCAGTATTTT. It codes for CASSWTGIGTDTQYF.

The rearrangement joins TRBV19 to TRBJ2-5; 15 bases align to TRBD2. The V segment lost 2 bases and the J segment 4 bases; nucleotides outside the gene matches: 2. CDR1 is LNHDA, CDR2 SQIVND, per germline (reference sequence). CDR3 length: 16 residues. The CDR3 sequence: CASSIPGLAGGETQYF. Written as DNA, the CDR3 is TGTGCCAGTAGTATACCGGGACTAGCGGGGGGAGAGACCCAGTACTTC. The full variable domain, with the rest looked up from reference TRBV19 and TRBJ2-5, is DGGITQSPKYLFRKEGQNVTLSCEQNLNHDAMYWYRQDPGQGLRLIYYSQIVNDFQKGDIAEGYSVSREKKESFPLTVTSAQKNPTAFYLCASSIPGLAGGETQYFGPGTRLLVL.

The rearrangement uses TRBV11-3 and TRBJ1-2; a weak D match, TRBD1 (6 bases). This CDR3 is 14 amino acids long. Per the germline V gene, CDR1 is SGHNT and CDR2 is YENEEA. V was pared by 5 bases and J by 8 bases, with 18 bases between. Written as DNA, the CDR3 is TGTGCCAGCAGCCACTCCCCTGGGGGCCGGGGCTACACCTTC. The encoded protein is CASSHSPGGRGYTF.

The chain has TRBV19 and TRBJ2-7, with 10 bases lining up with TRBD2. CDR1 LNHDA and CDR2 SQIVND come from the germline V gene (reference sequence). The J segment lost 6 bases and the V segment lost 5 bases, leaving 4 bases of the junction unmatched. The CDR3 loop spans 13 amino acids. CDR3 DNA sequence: TGTGCCAGTAGTCGGACTAGCGGCCGCGAGCAGTACTTC. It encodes CASSRTSGREQYF. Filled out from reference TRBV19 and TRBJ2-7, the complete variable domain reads DGGITQSPKYLFRKEGQNVTLSCEQNLNHDAMYWYRQDPGQGLRLIYYSQIVNDFQKGDIAEGYSVSREKKESFPLTVTSAQKNPTAFYLCASSRTSGREQYFGPGTRLTVT.

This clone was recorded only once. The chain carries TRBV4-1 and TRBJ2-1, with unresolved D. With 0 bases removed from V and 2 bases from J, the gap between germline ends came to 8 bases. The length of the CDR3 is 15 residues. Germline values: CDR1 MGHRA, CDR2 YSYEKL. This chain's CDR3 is CASSQDPSPYNEQFF. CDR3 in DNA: TGCGCCAGCAGCCAAGATCCCAGTCCCTACAATGAGCAGTTCTTC.

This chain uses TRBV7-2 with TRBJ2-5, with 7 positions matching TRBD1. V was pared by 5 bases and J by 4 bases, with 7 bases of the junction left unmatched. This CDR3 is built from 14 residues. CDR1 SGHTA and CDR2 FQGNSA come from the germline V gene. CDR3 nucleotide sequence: TGTGCCAGCAGCCCCAGGGACAGACCAGAGACCCAGTACTTC. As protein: CASSPRDRPETQYF.

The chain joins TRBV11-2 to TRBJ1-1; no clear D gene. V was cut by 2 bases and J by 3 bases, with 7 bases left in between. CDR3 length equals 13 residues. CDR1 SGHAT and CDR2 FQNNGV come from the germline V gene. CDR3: CASSLFTDTEAFF. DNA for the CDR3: TGTGCCAGCAGCTTATTCACAGACACTGAAGCTTTCTTT.

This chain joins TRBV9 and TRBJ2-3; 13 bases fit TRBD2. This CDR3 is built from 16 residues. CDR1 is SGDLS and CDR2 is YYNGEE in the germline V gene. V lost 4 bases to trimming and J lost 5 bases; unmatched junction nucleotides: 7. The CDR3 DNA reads TGTGCCAGCAGCCCGCCGGGACTAGCGGGACAAGATACGCAGTATTTT. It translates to CASSPPGLAGQDTQYF.

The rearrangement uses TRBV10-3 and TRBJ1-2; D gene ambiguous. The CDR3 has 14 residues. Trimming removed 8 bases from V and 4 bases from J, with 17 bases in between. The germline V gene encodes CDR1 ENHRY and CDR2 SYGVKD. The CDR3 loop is CAIPKPTPIYGYTF. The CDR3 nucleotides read TGTGCCATCCCAAAACCGACACCCATCTATGGCTACACCTTC.

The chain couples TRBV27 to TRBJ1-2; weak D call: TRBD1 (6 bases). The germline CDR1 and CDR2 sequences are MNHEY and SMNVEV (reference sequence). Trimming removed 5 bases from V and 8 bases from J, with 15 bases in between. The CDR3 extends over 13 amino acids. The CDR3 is CASSLLDRRGYTF. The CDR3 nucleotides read TGTGCCAGCAGTCTTCTGGACAGAAGAGGCTACACCTTC.

CDR3 coding DNA: TGTGCCAGCAGCCGGGACACCGGGGAGCTGTTTTTT. It encodes CASSRDTGELFF. V gene TRBV5-4 combines with J gene TRBJ2-2; D is unresolved. This CDR3 comprises 12 residues. Deletions cut 4 bases from V and 3 bases from J, with 4 bases between. The germline CDR1 and CDR2 sequences are SGHNT and YYREEE (reference sequence).

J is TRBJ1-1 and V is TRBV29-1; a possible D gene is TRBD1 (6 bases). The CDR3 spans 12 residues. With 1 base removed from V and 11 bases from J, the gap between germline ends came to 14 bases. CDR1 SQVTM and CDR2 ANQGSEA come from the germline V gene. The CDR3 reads CSVEVGAGSAFF. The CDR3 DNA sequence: TGCAGCGTTGAAGTGGGGGCGGGTTCGGCTTTCTTT. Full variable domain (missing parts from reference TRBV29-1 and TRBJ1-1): SAVISQKPSRDICQRGTSLTIQCQVDSQVTMMFWYRQQPGQSLTLIATANQGSEATYESGFVIDKFPISRPNLTFSTLTVSNMSPEDSSIYLCSVEVGAGSAFFGQGTRLTVV.

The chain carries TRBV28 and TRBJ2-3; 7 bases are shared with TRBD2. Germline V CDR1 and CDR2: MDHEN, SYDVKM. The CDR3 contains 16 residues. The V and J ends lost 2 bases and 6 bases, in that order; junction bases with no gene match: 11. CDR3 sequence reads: CASSLRGAGRWDTQYF. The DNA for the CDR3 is TGTGCCAGCAGTTTACGGGGAGCGGGAAGGTGGGATACGCAGTATTTT.

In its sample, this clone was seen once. The CDR3: CATSTAVNQPQHF. CDR3 DNA sequence: TGTGCCACCTCTACGGCAGTCAATCAGCCCCAGCATTTT. The chain links TRBV11-2 to TRBJ1-5; D unclear. This CDR3 has 13 residues. Trimming removed 10 bases from V and 3 bases from J, with 13 bases in between. CDR1 and CDR2 (germline): SGHAT, FQNNGV.